What follows describes a single T cell receptor (beta chain). Enrollment of patients from Seattle took place during active infection, with longitudinal follow-up. The data belong to a study of blood T cell repertoires in COVID-19. Data came from immunoSEQ multiplex PCR; TCRdb stores just in-frame clones and leaves some out. The sample records approximately 89,000 clones, approximately 80% being singletons. CDR1 is SEHNR, CDR2 FQNEAQ, per germline (reference sequence). V was trimmed by 1 base and J by 4 bases, leaving 10 bases between them. The CDR3 covers 14 residues. This sequence joins TRBV7-9 and TRBJ1-2, with D possibly being TRBD1 (5 bases). Sequenced input: peripheral blood. The sequence was collected from a man between 65 and 85 years old with COVID-19, enrolled during active disease. CDR3 nucleotides: TGTGCCAGCAGCTTAGGGGGACTTGGCTATGGCTACACCTTC. It specifies CASSLGGLGYGYTF.